At least ten counts were recorded for the clone carrying this TCR beta chain. The antigen remains undetermined. In germline, CDR1 is LGHNA, CDR2 YSLEER. The CDR3 sequence is 14 residues long. Trimming shortened V by 1 base and J by 0 bases, and 3 bases separated the two germline ends. This specimen belongs to a study of T cells in Graves' hyperthyroidism and ophthalmopathy. Broader study findings: Within blood appeared most thyroid clonotypes that had expanded above 0.001.

A patient was excluded if there was uncontrolled infection, other autoimmune disease, pregnancy or lactation. Orbital computed tomography, thyroid ultrasound, serum thyroxine and TRAb, and clinical symptoms together informed the diagnoses. RNA transcripts yielded amplified TCR beta CDR3 regions. The TCR CDR3 was amplified in a first-round RT-PCR using the HTBI primer set. MiXCR, run by TCRdb on the multiplex PCR reads, gives a single entry per CDR3 protein. The sample has 620,000 or so distinct CDR3 sequences, about 14% seen once. The J gene is TRBJ2-2, the V gene TRBV4-3; D unresolved. Sequencing was carried out using blood. The receptor comes from a woman aged 45 to 65 with Graves' ophthalmopathy. CDR3 sequence reads: CASSQVANTGELFF. The CDR3 nucleotides read TGCGCCAGCAGCCAAGTTGCGAACACCGGGGAGCTGTTTTTT.